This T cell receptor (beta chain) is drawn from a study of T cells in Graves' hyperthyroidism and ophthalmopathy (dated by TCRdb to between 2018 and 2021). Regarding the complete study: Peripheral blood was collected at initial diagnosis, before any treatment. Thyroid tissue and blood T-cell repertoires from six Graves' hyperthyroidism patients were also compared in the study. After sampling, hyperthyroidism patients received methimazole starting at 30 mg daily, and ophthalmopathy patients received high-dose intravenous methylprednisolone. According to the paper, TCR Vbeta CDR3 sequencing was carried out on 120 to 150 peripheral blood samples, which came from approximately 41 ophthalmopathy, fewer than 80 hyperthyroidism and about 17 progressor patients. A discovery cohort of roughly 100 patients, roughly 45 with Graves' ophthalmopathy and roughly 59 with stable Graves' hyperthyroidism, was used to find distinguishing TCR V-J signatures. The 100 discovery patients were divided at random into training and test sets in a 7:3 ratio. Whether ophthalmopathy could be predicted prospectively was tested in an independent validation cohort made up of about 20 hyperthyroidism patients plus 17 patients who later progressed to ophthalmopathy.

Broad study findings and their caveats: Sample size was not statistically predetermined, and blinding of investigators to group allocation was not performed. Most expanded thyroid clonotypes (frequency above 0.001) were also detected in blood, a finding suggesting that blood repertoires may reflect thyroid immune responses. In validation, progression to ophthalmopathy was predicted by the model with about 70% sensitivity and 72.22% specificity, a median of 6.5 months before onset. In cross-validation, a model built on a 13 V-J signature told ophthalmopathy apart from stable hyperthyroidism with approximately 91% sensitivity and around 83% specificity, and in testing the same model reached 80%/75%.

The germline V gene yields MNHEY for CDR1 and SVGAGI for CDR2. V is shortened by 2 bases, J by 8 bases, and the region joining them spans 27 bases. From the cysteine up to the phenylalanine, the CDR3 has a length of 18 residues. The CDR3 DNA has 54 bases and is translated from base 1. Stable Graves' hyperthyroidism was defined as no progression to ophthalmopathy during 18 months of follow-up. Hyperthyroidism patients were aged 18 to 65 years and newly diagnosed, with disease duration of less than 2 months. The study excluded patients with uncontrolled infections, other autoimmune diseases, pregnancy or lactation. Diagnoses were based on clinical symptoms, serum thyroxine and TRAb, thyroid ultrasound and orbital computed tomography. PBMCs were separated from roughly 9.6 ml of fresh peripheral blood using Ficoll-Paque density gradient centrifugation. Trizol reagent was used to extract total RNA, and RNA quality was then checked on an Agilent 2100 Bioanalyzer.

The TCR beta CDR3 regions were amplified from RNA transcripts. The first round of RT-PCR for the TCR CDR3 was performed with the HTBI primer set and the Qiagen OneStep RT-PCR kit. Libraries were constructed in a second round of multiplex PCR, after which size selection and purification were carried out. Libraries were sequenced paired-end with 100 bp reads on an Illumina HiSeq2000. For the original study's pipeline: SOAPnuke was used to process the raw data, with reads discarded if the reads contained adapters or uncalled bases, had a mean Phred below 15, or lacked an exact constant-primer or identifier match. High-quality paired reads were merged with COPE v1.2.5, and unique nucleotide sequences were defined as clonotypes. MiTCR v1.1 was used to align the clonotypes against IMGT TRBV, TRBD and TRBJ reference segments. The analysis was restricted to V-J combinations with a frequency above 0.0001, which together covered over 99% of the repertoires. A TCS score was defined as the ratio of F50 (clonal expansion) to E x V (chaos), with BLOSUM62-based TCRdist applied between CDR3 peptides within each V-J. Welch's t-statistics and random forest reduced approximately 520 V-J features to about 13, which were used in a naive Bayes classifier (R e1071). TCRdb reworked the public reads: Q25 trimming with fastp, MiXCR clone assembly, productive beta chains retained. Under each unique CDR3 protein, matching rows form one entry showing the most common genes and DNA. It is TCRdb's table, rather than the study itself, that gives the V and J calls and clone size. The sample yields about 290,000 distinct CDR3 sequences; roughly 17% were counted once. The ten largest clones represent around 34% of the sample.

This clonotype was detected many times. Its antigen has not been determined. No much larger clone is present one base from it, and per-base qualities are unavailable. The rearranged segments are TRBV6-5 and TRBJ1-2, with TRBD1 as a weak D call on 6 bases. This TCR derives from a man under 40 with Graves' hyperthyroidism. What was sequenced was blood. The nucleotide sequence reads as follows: TGTGCCAGCAGTTACGGGCTGCCAGGGGAAAATGTACCGTGGGGCTACACCTTC. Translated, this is CASSYGLPGENVPWGYTF.